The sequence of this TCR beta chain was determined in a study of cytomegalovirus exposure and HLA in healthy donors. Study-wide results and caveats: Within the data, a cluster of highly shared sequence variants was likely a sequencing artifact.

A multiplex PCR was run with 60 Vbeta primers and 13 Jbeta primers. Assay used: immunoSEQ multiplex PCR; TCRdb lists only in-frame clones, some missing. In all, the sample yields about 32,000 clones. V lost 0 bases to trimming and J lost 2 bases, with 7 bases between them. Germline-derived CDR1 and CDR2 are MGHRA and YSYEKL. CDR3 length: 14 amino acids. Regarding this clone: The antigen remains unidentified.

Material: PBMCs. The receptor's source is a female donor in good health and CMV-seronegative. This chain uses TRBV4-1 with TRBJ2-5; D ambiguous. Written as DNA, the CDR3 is TGCGCCAGCAGCCAAGAATCCACTCAAGAGACCCAGTACTTC. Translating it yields CASSQESTQETQYF.